This record covers a single T cell receptor beta chain. The antigen is not known. The data were obtained in a study of CD8 T cells in ankylosing spondylitis. Study conclusions and caveats: For ankylosing spondylitis blood, a TCR beta motif of about eight highly homologous variants appeared characteristic.

Quantitative barcoded 5'-RACE was used to prepare TCR beta libraries. TCRdb re-called the 5' RACE reads with MiXCR, one entry per CDR3 protein. The table records just over 350,000 distinct CDR3 sequences, 20% of them present only once. The germline gives CDR1 LNHDA, CDR2 SQIVND (reference sequence). V shed 10 bases, J shed 0 bases, and the junction held 5 bases outside the gene matches. This CDR3 is built from 15 residues. The material sequenced was blood, either unsorted or a sorted T cell fraction (not recorded which). The chain recombines TRBV19 with TRBJ2-6; 8 nucleotides align to TRBD1. The TCR comes from a male donor with ankylosing spondylitis or in good health (not recorded which). CDR3 amino acids: CATRQGASGANVLTF. CDR3 DNA: TGTGCCACTCGTCAGGGGGCCTCTGGGGCCAACGTCCTGACTTTC.